The rows below give T cell receptor beta chains drawn from one sample of a study of blood T cell repertoires in COVID-19. TCRdb's copy holds only in-frame clones and misses some; the assay was immunoSEQ multiplex PCR. The repertoire holds some 250,000 clones, with around 85% as singletons. Sequenced: PBMCs or T cells enriched from blood (not recorded which). These receptors originate from a woman aged 40 to 50 with acute COVID-19. The CDR3 runs from the conserved cysteine through the conserved F or W. The D gene is left open where the match is weak. Clone size is given for some rows only: seen once, a few or many times, or a class if the clone is expanded.

clone size: few
D gene: -
V gene: TRBV11-1
J gene: TRBJ2-7
CDR3 protein: CASSPRSSYEQYF
CDR3 DNA: TGTGCCAGCAGCCCACGGAGCTCCTACGAGCAGTACTTC

clone size: -
D gene: TRBD1
V gene: TRBV18
J gene: TRBJ1-1
CDR3 protein: CASSRTGIRREAFF
CDR3 DNA: TGTGCCAGCTCACGGACAGGGATCCGTAGGGAAGCTTTCTTT

clone size: few
D gene: TRBD1
V gene: TRBV10-3
J gene: TRBJ2-7
CDR3 protein: CAISELKQGKYEQYF
CDR3 DNA: TGTGCCATCAGTGAGTTAAAACAGGGGAAATACGAGCAGTACTTC

clone size: -
D gene: -
V gene: TRBV5-4
J gene: TRBJ2-1
CDR3 protein: CAVQEAAVNNEQFF
CDR3 DNA: TGTGCCGTACAAGAGGCGGCAGTTAACAATGAGCAGTTCTTC

clone size: -
D gene: TRBD1
V gene: TRBV30
J gene: TRBJ1-6
CDR3 protein: CAWSVQGESPLHF
CDR3 DNA: TGTGCCTGGAGTGTACAGGGGGAATCACCCCTCCACTTT

clone size: -
D gene: -
V gene: TRBV6-2/TRBV6-3
J gene: TRBJ2-6
CDR3 protein: CASSEPRGSGANVLTF
CDR3 DNA: TGTGCCAGCAGTGAGCCAAGGGGCAGTGGGGCCAACGTCCTGACTTTC

clone size: -
D gene: -
V gene: TRBV10-2
J gene: TRBJ1-1
CDR3 protein: CASRDSSDTEAFF
CDR3 DNA: TGCGCCAGCAGGGACTCTAGCGACACTGAAGCTTTCTTT

clone size: -
D gene: -
V gene: TRBV4-1
J gene: TRBJ2-1
CDR3 protein: CASTRGNEQFF
CDR3 DNA: TGCGCCAGCACAAGGGGGAATGAGCAGTTCTTC

clone size: -
D gene: TRBD1
V gene: TRBV19
J gene: TRBJ1-6
CDR3 protein: CASMRTGQGFYSPLHF
CDR3 DNA: TGTGCCAGTATGAGGACGGGACAGGGGTTTTATTCACCCCTCCACTTT

clone size: -
D gene: TRBD1
V gene: TRBV28
J gene: TRBJ1-5
CDR3 protein: CASSLGQVPQPQHF
CDR3 DNA: TGTGCCAGCAGTTTGGGACAGGTACCCCAGCCCCAGCATTTT

clone size: -
D gene: TRBD1
V gene: TRBV19
J gene: TRBJ1-5
CDR3 protein: CASSIPGQGARQPQHF
CDR3 DNA: TGTGCCAGTAGTATCCCGGGACAGGGGGCCAGGCAGCCCCAGCATTTT

clone size: -
D gene: -
V gene: TRBV6-1
J gene: TRBJ2-3
CDR3 protein: CASSEAATSLRDTQYF
CDR3 DNA: TGTGCCAGCAGTGAAGCTGCTACTAGCTTAAGAGATACGCAGTATTTT

clone size: -
D gene: TRBD2
V gene: TRBV4-1
J gene: TRBJ2-1
CDR3 protein: CASSQDRTSFSSYNEQFF
CDR3 DNA: TGCGCCAGCAGCCAAGATCGGACTAGTTTTAGCTCCTACAATGAGCAGTTCTTC

clone size: -
D gene: TRBD2
V gene: TRBV11-2
J gene: TRBJ2-3
CDR3 protein: CASSPLAGSRGDTQYF
CDR3 DNA: TGTGCCAGCAGCCCACTAGCGGGATCCCGGGGAGATACGCAGTATTTT

clone size: once
D gene: TRBD1
V gene: TRBV3-1/TRBV3-2
J gene: TRBJ1-2
CDR3 protein: CASSRGGQGVGYTF
CDR3 DNA: TGTGCCAGCAGCCGGGGCGGACAGGGGGTTGGCTACACCTTC

clone size: -
D gene: -
V gene: TRBV29-1
J gene: TRBJ2-7
CDR3 protein: CSVEMAGREQYF
CDR3 DNA: TGCAGCGTTGAAATGGCAGGGAGGGAGCAGTACTTC

clone size: -
D gene: TRBD2
V gene: TRBV12-5
J gene: TRBJ2-1
CDR3 protein: CASAPGGPSYNEQFF
CDR3 DNA: TGTGCTAGTGCCCCGGGAGGTCCCTCCTACAATGAGCAGTTCTTC

clone size: -
D gene: -
V gene: TRBV9
J gene: TRBJ2-1
CDR3 protein: CASSLGLYSYNEQFF
CDR3 DNA: TGTGCCAGCAGCCTCGGGTTGTACTCCTACAATGAGCAGTTCTTC

clone size: -
D gene: TRBD1
V gene: TRBV28
J gene: TRBJ2-6
CDR3 protein: CASSPTGTGLSGANVLTF
CDR3 DNA: TGTGCCAGCAGTCCCACCGGGACAGGACTGTCTGGGGCCAACGTCCTGACTTTC

clone size: -
D gene: -
V gene: TRBV29-1
J gene: TRBJ2-2
CDR3 protein: CSVEGPGVTGELFF
CDR3 DNA: TGCAGCGTTGAAGGTCCAGGGGTCACCGGGGAGCTGTTTTTT

clone size: -
D gene: TRBD2
V gene: TRBV5-8
J gene: TRBJ2-1
CDR3 protein: CASKEGLAGYNEQFF
CDR3 DNA: TGTGCCAGCAAGGAGGGGCTAGCGGGTTACAATGAGCAGTTCTTC

clone size: -
D gene: TRBD2
V gene: TRBV6-5
J gene: TRBJ2-7
CDR3 protein: CASRPGGIDEQYF
CDR3 DNA: TGTGCCAGCAGACCCGGGGGGATCGACGAGCAGTACTTC

clone size: -
D gene: -
V gene: TRBV19
J gene: TRBJ1-4
CDR3 protein: CASNLGRGPNEKLFF
CDR3 DNA: TGTGCCAGTAATCTAGGGAGGGGCCCTAATGAAAAACTGTTTTTT

clone size: -
D gene: -
V gene: TRBV11-2
J gene: TRBJ1-1
CDR3 protein: CASSSYGGATTEAFF
CDR3 DNA: TGTGCCAGCAGCTCCTATGGAGGGGCGACCACTGAAGCTTTCTTT

clone size: -
D gene: TRBD1
V gene: TRBV23-1
J gene: TRBJ2-5
CDR3 protein: CASSHCDRGRGETQYF
CDR3 DNA: TGCGCCAGCAGTCATTGCGACAGGGGGCGCGGAGAGACCCAGTACTTC

clone size: once
D gene: -
V gene: TRBV7-6
J gene: TRBJ2-2
CDR3 protein: CASSLDGGTAGELFF
CDR3 DNA: TGTGCCAGCAGTCTCGATGGAGGGACGGCCGGGGAGCTGTTTTTT

clone size: -
D gene: -
V gene: TRBV19
J gene: TRBJ2-2
CDR3 protein: CASTSGDSGELFF
CDR3 DNA: TGTGCCAGTACCTCAGGGGATTCCGGGGAGCTGTTTTTT

clone size: once
D gene: TRBD1
V gene: TRBV7-9
J gene: TRBJ1-2
CDR3 protein: CASSLTGDSVYGYTF
CDR3 DNA: TGTGCCAGCAGCTTAACAGGGGACAGCGTCTATGGCTACACCTTC

clone size: many
D gene: -
V gene: TRBV6-4
J gene: TRBJ2-3
CDR3 protein: CASSDSAADTQYF
CDR3 DNA: TGTGCCAGCAGTGACTCTGCGGCAGATACGCAGTATTTT

clone size: -
D gene: -
V gene: TRBV29-1
J gene: TRBJ2-7
CDR3 protein: CSVAADRGPYEQYF
CDR3 DNA: TGCAGCGTTGCGGCAGACAGAGGCCCCTACGAGCAGTACTTC

clone size: -
D gene: -
V gene: TRBV30
J gene: TRBJ1-6
CDR3 protein: CAWSEVSLAGSPLHF
CDR3 DNA: TGTGCCTGGAGTGAGGTGTCACTTGCGGGGTCACCCCTCCACTTT

clone size: -
D gene: TRBD2
V gene: TRBV11-2
J gene: TRBJ2-1
CDR3 protein: CASSLPTSGSNEQFF
CDR3 DNA: TGTGCCAGCAGCTTACCGACTAGCGGGAGCAATGAGCAGTTCTTC

clone size: -
D gene: TRBD2
V gene: TRBV11-1
J gene: TRBJ2-7
CDR3 protein: CASSLGSSGYEQYF
CDR3 DNA: TGTGCCAGCAGCTTAGGGTCTAGCGGCTACGAGCAGTACTTC

clone size: -
D gene: -
V gene: TRBV5-5
J gene: TRBJ2-1
CDR3 protein: CASSLGLATDYNEQFF
CDR3 DNA: TGTGCCAGCAGCTTGGGTTTAGCTACGGACTACAATGAGCAGTTCTTC

clone size: -
D gene: -
V gene: TRBV10-1
J gene: TRBJ2-1
CDR3 protein: CASSDPHNEQFF
CDR3 DNA: TGCGCCAGCAGTGACCCTCACAATGAGCAGTTCTTC

clone size: -
D gene: TRBD2
V gene: TRBV3-1/TRBV3-2
J gene: TRBJ2-2
CDR3 protein: CASSHPDATGLLNTGELFF
CDR3 DNA: TGTGCCAGCAGCCACCCCGACGCTACGGGACTACTAAACACCGGGGAGCTGTTTTTT

clone size: -
D gene: TRBD1
V gene: TRBV15
J gene: TRBJ2-3
CDR3 protein: CATSSGQGVPDTQYF
CDR3 DNA: TGTGCCACCAGCAGCGGACAGGGTGTTCCAGATACGCAGTATTTT

clone size: -
D gene: -
V gene: TRBV2
J gene: TRBJ2-7
CDR3 protein: CASSLAVTPYEQYF
CDR3 DNA: TGTGCCAGCAGCCTAGCTGTCACTCCCTACGAGCAGTACTTC

clone size: few
D gene: -
V gene: TRBV6-5
J gene: TRBJ2-7
CDR3 protein: CASSSYIGGTKYEQYF
CDR3 DNA: TGTGCCAGCAGTTCCTATATTGGCGGGACCAAGTACGAGCAGTACTTC

clone size: -
D gene: TRBD2
V gene: TRBV2
J gene: TRBJ2-5
CDR3 protein: CASSVPTSGGQETQYF
CDR3 DNA: TGTGCCAGCAGTGTACCGACTAGCGGGGGTCAAGAGACCCAGTACTTC

clone size: -
D gene: TRBD2
V gene: TRBV5-1
J gene: TRBJ2-5
CDR3 protein: CARASGGGRSRAQYF
CDR3 DNA: TGCGCCAGGGCCTCGGGGGGCGGGAGGTCCCGGGCCCAGTACTTC

clone size: once
D gene: -
V gene: TRBV7-8
J gene: TRBJ1-1
CDR3 protein: CASSFAGFLNEAFF
CDR3 DNA: TGTGCCAGCAGCTTTGCGGGGTTCCTCAATGAGGCTTTCTTT

clone size: -
D gene: TRBD2
V gene: TRBV11-3
J gene: TRBJ2-4
CDR3 protein: CASGPGGSNKNIQYF
CDR3 DNA: TGTGCCAGCGGCCCCGGGGGGAGCAACAAAAACATTCAGTACTTC

clone size: -
D gene: -
V gene: TRBV6-1
J gene: TRBJ2-1
CDR3 protein: CASSEFRVHEQFF
CDR3 DNA: TGTGCCAGCAGTGAATTCAGGGTCCATGAGCAGTTCTTC

clone size: -
D gene: -
V gene: TRBV28
J gene: TRBJ1-4
CDR3 protein: CASSPTMGGVNEKLFF
CDR3 DNA: TGTGCCAGCAGTCCAACCATGGGGGGGGTGAATGAAAAACTGTTTTTT

clone size: once
D gene: TRBD2
V gene: TRBV7-9
J gene: TRBJ2-3
CDR3 protein: CASSSRLAGGGDTQYF
CDR3 DNA: TGTGCCAGCAGCTCAAGACTAGCGGGAGGTGGAGATACGCAGTATTTT

clone size: -
D gene: -
V gene: TRBV10-3
J gene: TRBJ1-4
CDR3 protein: CATRGSQGNEKLFF
CDR3 DNA: TGTGCCACCCGAGGCAGCCAGGGGAATGAAAAACTGTTTTTT

clone size: -
D gene: TRBD2
V gene: TRBV3-1/TRBV3-2
J gene: TRBJ2-7
CDR3 protein: CASSQAASGSDEQYF
CDR3 DNA: TGTGCCAGCAGCCAAGCAGCTAGCGGGAGTGACGAGCAGTACTTC